This TCR beta chain comes out of a study of blood T cell repertoires in COVID-19. TCRdb keeps only in-frame clones here, not all; method: immunoSEQ multiplex PCR. The table records about 350,000 clones, around 90% of them present only once. With 2 bases clipped from V and 11 bases from J, the junction kept 9 bases outside the gene matches. Germline values: CDR1 MGHRA, CDR2 YSYEKL. The CDR3 runs 15 residues. This TCR was recovered from a woman in her late teens or twenties who had recovered from COVID-19. The V call is TRBV4-1, the J call TRBJ1-4; 9 bases line up with TRBD1. Input material: peripheral blood. Here the CDR3 DNA reads TGCGCCAGCAGCCAACCGGGACAGGGCTTAGGGAAACTGTTTTTT. Its translation is CASSQPGQGLGKLFF.